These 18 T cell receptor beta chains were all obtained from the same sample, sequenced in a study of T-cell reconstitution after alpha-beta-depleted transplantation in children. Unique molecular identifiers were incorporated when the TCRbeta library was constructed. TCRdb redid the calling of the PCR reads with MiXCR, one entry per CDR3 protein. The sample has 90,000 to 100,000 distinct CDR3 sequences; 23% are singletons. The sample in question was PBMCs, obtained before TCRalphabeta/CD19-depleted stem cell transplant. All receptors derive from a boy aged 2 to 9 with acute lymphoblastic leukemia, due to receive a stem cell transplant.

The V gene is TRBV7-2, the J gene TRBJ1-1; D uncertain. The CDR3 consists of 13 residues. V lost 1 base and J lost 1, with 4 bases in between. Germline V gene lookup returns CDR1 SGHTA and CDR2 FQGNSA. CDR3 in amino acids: CASSLEGNTEAFF. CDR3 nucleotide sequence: TGTGCCAGCAGCTTAGAGGGGAACACTGAAGCTTTCTTT.

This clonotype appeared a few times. This CDR3 reads CASSLFSGTFDEQFF. The CDR3 coding sequence is TGTGCCAGCAGCTTATTCAGCGGAACCTTCGATGAGCAGTTCTTC. The genes are TRBV11-2 and TRBJ2-1, with D tentatively TRBD2 (5 bases). The germline CDR1 and CDR2 sequences are SGHAT and FQNNGV. Trimming removed 2 bases at V and 8 bases at J, with 16 bases between. The CDR3 is made up of 15 amino acids.

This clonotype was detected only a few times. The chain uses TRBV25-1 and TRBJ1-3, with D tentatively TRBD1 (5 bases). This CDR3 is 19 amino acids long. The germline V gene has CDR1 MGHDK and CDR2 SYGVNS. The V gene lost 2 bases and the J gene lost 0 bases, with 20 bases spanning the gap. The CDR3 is CASSERSRADSPSGNTIYF. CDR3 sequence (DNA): TGTGCCAGCAGTGAAAGGTCAAGGGCAGACAGTCCCTCTGGAAACACCATATATTTT.

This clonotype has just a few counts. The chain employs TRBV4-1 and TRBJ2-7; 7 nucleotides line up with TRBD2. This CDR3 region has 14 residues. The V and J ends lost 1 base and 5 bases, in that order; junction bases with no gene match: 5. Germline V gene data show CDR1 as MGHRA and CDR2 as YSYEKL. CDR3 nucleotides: TGCGCCAGCAGCCAAGGGGGGGGTTCCGACGAGCAGTACTTC. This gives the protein CASSQGGGSDEQYF.

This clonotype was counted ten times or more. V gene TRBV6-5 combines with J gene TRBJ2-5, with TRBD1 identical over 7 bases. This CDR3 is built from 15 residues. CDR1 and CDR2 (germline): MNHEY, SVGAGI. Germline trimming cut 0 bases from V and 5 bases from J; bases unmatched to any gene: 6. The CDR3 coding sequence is TGTGCCAGCAGTTACTCGAGAGGGGGCGGGGAGACCCAGTACTTC. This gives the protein CASSYSRGGGETQYF.

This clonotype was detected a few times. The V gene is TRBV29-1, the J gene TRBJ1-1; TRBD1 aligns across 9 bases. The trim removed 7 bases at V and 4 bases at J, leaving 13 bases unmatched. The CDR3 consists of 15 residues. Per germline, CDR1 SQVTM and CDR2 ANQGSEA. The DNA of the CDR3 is TGCAGCGCACGGGACAGGGAAAAACCGCGCACTGAAGCTTTCTTT. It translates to CSARDREKPRTEAFF.

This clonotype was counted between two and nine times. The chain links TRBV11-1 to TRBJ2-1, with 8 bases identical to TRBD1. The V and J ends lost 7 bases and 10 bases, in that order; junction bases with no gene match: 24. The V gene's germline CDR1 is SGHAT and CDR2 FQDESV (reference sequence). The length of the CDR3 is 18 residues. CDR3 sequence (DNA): TGTGCCAGCACCCCTGCCCCCTTACAGGGGGGATTACGTAGGGAGCAGTTCTTC. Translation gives CASTPAPLQGGLRREQFF.

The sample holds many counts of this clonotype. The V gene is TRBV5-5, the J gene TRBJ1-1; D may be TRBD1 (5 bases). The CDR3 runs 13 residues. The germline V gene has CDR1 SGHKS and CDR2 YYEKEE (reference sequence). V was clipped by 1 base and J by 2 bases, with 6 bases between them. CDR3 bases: TGTGCCAGCAGCTTGACAGGCAACACTGAAGCTTTCTTT. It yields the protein CASSLTGNTEAFF.

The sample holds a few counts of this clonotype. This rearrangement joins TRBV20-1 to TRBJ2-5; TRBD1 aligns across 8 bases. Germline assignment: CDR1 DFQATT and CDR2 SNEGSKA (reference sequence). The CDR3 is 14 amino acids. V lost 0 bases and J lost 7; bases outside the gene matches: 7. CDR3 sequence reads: CSARDRGTGGTQYF. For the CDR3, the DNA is TGCAGTGCTAGAGATAGAGGGACAGGAGGGACCCAGTACTTC.

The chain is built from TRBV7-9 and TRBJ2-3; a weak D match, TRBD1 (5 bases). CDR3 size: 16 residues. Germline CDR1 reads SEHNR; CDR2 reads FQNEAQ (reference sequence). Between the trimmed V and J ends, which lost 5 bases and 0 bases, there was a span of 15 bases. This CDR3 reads CASSPRQLGSTDTQYF. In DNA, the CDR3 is TGTGCCAGCAGCCCCCGACAGCTTGGAAGCACAGATACGCAGTATTTT.

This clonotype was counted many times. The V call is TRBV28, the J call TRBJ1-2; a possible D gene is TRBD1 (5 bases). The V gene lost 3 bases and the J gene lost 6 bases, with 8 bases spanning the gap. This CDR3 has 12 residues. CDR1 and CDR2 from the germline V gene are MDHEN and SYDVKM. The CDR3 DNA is TGTGCCAGCAGTTTCAGGGAGGATGGCTACACCTTC. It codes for CASSFREDGYTF.

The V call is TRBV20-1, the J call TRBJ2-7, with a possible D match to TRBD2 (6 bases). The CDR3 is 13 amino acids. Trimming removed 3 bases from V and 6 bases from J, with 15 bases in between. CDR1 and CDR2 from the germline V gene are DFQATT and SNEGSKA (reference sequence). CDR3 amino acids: CSARDRGTGEQYF. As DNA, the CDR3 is TGCAGTGCTAGGGACCGGGGGACGGGCGAGCAGTACTTC.

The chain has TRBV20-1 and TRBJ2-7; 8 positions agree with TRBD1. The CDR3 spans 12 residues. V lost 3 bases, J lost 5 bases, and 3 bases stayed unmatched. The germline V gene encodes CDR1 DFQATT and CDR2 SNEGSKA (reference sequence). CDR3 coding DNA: TGCAGTGCTAGGGACAGGGAAAACGAGCAGTACTTC. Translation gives CSARDRENEQYF.

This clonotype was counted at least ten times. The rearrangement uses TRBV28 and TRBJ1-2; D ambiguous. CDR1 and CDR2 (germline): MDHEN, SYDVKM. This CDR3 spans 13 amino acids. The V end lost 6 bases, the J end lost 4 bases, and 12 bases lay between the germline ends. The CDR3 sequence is CASSPTTGYGYTF. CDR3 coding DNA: TGTGCCAGCAGCCCTACAACGGGCTATGGCTACACCTTC.

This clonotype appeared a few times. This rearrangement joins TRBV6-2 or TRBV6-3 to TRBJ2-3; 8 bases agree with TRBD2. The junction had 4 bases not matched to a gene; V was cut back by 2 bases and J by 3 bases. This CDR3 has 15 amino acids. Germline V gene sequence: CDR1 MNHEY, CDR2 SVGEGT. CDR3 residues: CASSYLQRETDTQYF. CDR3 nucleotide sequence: TGTGCCAGCAGTTACCTCCAGCGGGAGACAGATACGCAGTATTTT.

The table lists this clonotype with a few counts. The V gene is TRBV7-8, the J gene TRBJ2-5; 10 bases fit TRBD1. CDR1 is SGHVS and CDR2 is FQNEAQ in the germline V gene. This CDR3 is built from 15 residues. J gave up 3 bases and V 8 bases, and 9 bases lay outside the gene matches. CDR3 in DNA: TGTGCCAGCGGACAGGGGGGCCTCAGGGAAGAGACCCAGTACTTC. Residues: CASGQGGLREETQYF.

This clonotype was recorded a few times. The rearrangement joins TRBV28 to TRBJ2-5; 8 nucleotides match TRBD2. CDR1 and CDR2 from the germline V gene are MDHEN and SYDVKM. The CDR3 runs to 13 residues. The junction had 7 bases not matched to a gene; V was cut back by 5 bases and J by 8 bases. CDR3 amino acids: CASSPGTSFTQYF. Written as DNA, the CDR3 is TGTGCCAGCAGTCCAGGGACTAGTTTCACCCAGTACTTC.

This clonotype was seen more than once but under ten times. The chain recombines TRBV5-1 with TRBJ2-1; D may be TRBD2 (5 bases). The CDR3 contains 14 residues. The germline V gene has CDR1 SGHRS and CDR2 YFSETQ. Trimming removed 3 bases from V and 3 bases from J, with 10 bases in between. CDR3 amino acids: CASSSAEIYNEQFF. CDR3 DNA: TGCGCCAGCAGCTCAGCGGAGATCTACAATGAGCAGTTCTTC.